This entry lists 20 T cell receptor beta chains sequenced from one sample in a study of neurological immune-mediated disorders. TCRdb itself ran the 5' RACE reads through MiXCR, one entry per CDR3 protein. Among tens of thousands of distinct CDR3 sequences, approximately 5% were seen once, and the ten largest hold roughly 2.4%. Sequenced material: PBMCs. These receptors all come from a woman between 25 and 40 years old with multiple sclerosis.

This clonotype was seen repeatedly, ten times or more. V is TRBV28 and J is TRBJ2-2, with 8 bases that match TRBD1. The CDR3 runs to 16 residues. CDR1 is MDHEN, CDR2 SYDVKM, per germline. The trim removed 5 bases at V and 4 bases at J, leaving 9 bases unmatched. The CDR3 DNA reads TGTGCCAGCAGTGAGAACAGGGGGACGGGCACCGGGGAGCTGTTTTTT. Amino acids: CASSENRGTGTGELFF.

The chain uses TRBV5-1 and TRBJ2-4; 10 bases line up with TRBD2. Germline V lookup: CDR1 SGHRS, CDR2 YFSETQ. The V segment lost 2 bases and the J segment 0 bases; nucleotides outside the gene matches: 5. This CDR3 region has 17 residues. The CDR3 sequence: CASSFTGTSVAKNIQYF. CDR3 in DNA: TGCGCCAGCAGCTTCACCGGGACTAGCGTAGCCAAAAACATTCAGTACTTC. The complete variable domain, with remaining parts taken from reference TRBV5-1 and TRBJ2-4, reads KAGVTQTPRYLIKTRGQQVTLSCSPISGHRSVSWYQQTPGQGLQFLFEYFSETQRNKGNFPGRFSGRQFSNSRSEMNVSTLELGDSALYLCASSFTGTSVAKNIQYFGAGTRLSVL.

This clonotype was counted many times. CDR3 sequence reads: CASRAGGAGTEAFF. The CDR3 DNA is TGCGCCAGCAGGGCAGGGGGCGCGGGAACTGAAGCTTTCTTT. The chain carries TRBV5-1 and TRBJ1-1, with 8 positions matching TRBD1. Germline CDR1 SGHRS, CDR2 YFSETQ. The CDR3 has 14 residues. After removal of 5 bases from V and 5 bases from J, the junction contained 8 bases not matched to a gene.

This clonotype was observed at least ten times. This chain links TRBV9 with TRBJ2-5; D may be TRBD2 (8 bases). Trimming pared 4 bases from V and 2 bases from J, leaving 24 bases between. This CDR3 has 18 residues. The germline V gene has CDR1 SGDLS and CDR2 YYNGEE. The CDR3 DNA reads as TGTGCCAGCAGCCCAGGGGGGACCAGCGGGGGCCCACAAGAGACCCAGTACTTC. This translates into CASSPGGTSGGPQETQYF. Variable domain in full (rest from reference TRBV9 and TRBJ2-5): DSGVTQTPKHLITATGQRVTLRCSPRSGDLSVYWYQQSLDQGLQFLIQYYNGEERAKGNILERFSAQQFPDLHSELNLSSLELGDSALYFCASSPGGTSGGPQETQYFGPGTRLLVL.

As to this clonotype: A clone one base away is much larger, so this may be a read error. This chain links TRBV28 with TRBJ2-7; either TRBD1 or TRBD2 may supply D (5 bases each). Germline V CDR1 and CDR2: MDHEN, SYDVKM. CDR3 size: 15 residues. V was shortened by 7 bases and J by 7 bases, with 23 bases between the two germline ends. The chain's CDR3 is CASNNRLTMGEEQYF. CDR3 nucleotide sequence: TGTGCCAGCAACAACCGGTTAACTATGGGGGAAGAGCAGTACTTC.

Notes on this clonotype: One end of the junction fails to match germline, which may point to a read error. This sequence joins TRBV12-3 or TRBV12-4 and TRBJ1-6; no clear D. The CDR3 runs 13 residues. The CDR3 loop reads CASSKVLGSTLNF. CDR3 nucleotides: TGTGCCAGCAGTAAGGTTTTGGGTTCAACCCTCAACTTT.

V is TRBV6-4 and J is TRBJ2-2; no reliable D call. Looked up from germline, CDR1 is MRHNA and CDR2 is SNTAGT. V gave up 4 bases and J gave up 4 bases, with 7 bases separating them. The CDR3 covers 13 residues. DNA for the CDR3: TGTGCCAGCAGTGGTGGTAGCACCGGGGAGCTGTTTTTT. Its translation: CASSGGSTGELFF.

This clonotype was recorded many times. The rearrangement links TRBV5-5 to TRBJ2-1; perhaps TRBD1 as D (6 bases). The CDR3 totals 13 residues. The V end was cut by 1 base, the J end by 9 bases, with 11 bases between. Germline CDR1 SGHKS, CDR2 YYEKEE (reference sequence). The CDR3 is CASSLTGFTEQFF. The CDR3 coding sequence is TGTGCCAGCAGCTTGACAGGGTTCACTGAGCAGTTCTTC. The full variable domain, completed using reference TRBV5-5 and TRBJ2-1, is DAGVTQSPTHLIKTRGQQVTLRCSPISGHKSVSWYQQVLGQGPQFIFQYYEKEERGRGNFPDRFSARQFPNYSSELNVNALLLGDSALYLCASSLTGFTEQFFGPGTRLTVL.

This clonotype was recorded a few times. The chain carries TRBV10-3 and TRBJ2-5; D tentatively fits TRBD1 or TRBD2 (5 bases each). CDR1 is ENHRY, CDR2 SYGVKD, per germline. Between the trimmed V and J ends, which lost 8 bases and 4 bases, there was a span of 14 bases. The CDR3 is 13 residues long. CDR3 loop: CAIGTAVRETQYF. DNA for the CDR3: TGTGCCATCGGGACCGCGGTGAGAGAGACCCAGTACTTC.

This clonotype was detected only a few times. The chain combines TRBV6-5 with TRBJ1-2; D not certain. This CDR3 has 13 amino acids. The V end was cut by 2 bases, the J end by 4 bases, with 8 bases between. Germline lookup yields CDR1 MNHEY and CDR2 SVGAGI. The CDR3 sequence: CASSYVNGYGYTF. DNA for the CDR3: TGTGCCAGCAGTTACGTGAACGGCTATGGCTACACCTTC.

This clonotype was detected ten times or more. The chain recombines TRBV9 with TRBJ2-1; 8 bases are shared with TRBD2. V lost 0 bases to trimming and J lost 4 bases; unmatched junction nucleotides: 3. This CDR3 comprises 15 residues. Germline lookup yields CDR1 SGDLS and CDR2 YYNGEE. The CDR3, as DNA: TGTGCCAGCAGCGTAGGAGGCGGGAGGTACAATGAGCAGTTCTTC. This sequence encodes CASSVGGGRYNEQFF.

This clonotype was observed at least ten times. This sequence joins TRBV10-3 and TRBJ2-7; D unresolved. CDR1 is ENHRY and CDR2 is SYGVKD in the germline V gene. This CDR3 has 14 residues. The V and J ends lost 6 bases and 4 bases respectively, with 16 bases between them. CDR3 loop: CAIRADGSSYEQYV. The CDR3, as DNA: TGTGCCATCAGGGCGGATGGGTCGTCGTACGAGCAGTACGTC.

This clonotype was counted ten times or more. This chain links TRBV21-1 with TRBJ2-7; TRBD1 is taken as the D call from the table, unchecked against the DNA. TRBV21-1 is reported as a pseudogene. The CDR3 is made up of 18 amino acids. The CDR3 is CASSPRTRDSCRSYEQYV. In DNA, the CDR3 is TGTGCCAGCAGCCCTAGAACCCGGGACAGCTGCCGCTCCTACGAGCAGTACGTC.

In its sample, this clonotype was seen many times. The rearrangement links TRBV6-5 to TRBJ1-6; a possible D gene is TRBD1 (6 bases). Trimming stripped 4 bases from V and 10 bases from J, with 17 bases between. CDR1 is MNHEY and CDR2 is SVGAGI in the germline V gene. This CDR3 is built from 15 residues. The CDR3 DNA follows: TGTGCCAGCAGTTTACAGGGTCCCCATCGATCACCCCTCCACTTT. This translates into CASSLQGPHRSPLHF.

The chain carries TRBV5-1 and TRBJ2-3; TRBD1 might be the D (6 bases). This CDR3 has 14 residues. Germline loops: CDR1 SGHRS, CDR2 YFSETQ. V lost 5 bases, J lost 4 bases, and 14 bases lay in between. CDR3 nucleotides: TGCGCCAGCAGTCACGCAGGGGTTTCAGATACGCAGTATTTT. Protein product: CASSHAGVSDTQYF.

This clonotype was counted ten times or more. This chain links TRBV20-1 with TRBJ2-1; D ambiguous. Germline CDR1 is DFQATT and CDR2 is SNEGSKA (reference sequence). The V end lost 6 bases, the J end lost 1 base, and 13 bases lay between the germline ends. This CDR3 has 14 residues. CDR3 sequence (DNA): TGCAGTGCCGCACGGACCAATTCCTACAATGAGCAGTTCTTC. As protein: CSAARTNSYNEQFF.

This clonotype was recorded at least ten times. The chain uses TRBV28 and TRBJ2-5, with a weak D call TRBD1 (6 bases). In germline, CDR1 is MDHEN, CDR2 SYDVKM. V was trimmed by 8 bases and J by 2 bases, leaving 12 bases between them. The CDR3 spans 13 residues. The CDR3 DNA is TGTGCCAGCGCTGGGACACCTCAAGAGACCCAGTACTTC. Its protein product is CASAGTPQETQYF.

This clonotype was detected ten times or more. The CDR3 sequence: CASSPSALGSYNSPLHF. CDR3 bases: TGTGCCAGCAGTCCCTCGGCGTTGGGCTCCTATAATTCACCCCTCCACTTT. The chain uses TRBV12-3 or TRBV12-4 and TRBJ1-6, with D unresolved. V lost 5 bases and J 0 bases, leaving 14 bases between the germline ends. This CDR3 comprises 17 residues.

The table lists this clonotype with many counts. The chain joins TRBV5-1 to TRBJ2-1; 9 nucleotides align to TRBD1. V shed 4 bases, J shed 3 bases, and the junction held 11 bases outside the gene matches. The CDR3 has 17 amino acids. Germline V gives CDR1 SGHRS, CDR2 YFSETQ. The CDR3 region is CASSGRGQGGNYNEQFF. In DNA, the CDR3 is TGCGCCAGCAGCGGGAGGGGACAGGGCGGAAACTACAATGAGCAGTTCTTC.

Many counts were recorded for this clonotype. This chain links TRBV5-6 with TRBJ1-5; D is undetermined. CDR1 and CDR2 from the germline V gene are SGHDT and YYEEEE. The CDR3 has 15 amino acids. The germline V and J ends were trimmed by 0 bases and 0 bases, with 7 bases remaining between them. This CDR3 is CASSLGQYSNQPQHF. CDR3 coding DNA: TGTGCCAGCAGCTTGGGCCAGTATAGCAATCAGCCCCAGCATTTT.